The rows below give T cell receptor beta chains drawn from one sample of a study of Ad26.COV2.S vaccination and SARS-CoV-2 variants. The table came from immunoSEQ multiplex PCR; TCRdb's copy has only in-frame clones and leaves some out. Among roughly 400,000 clones listed, 90% were seen once. This sample comprised peripheral blood, obtained in a trial of Ad26.COV2.S vaccine versus placebo. These receptors came from a person between 18 and 60 years old who received the Ad26.COV2.S COVID-19 vaccine or a placebo. Both conserved end residues are part of each CDR3. D genes are given only for firm matches. Some rows mark clone size as missing; the rest say once, few, many or name a class of expanded clone.

>NA|TRBV20-1|TRBJ2-1|NA
TGCAGTTATCCTTCCGGGGGTGAGCAGTTCTTC
CSYPSGGEQFF
>few|TRBV27|TRBJ1-2|NA
TGTGCCAGCAGTTTAACCCCCCAGGGAAACTATGGCTACACCTTC
CASSLTPQGNYGYTF
>NA|TRBV3-1/TRBV3-2|TRBJ2-7|NA
TGTGCCAGCAGCCTTGGGTCCCTCGGGGAGCAGTACTTC
CASSLGSLGEQYF
>NA|TRBV21-1|TRBJ2-1|NA
TGTGCCAGCAGCCCCCTTAGCGGGAGGTTCCGACGGCAGTTCTTC
CASSPLSGRFRRQFF
>NA|TRBV3-1/TRBV3-2|TRBJ2-1|NA
TGTGCCAGCAGCCAATTCTGGGAGCTTGAGCAGTTCTTC
CASSQFWELEQFF
>NA|TRBV12-3/TRBV12-4|TRBJ2-2|NA
TGTGCCAGCAGTTGGGGTGGCACCGGGGAGCTGTTTTTT
CASSWGGTGELFF
>NA|TRBV25-1|TRBJ1-1|NA
TGTGCCAGCAGTGAATATACGAGAAACGGCGCATCTTTCTTT
CASSEYTRNGASFF
>NA|TRBV27|TRBJ2-1|TRBD2
TGTGCCAGCAGTTTTCATCTAGCGGGAGGGCCCTACAATGAGCAGTTCTTC
CASSFHLAGGPYNEQFF
>NA|TRBV7-9|TRBJ2-1|TRBD1
TGTGCCAGCAGCTTATCCGGGACAGACTCGCCCTACAATGAGCAGTTCTTC
CASSLSGTDSPYNEQFF
>few|TRBV4-2|TRBJ2-7|TRBD1
TGTGCCAGCAGCCAACCGGGACAGCCCTACGAGCAGTACTTC
CASSQPGQPYEQYF
>NA|TRBV24-1|TRBJ2-2|NA
TGTGCCACCGCCCGGCACAGGGCCGGGGAGCTGTTTTTT
CATARHRAGELFF
>NA|TRBV29-1|TRBJ2-7|NA
TGCAGCGTTGGGACTGAGTCCTACGAGCAGTACTTC
CSVGTESYEQYF
>NA|TRBV3-1/TRBV3-2|TRBJ2-7|TRBD1
TGTGCCAGCAGCCGCTCCGGGACAGGGGATTTGCAGCAGTACTTC
CASSRSGTGDLQQYF
>NA|TRBV27|TRBJ2-6|TRBD1
TGTGCCAGCAGTCCGTGGACAGGGGGCGTCTCTGGGGCCAACGTCCTGACTTTC
CASSPWTGGVSGANVLTF
>NA|TRBV6-2/TRBV6-3|TRBJ2-1|TRBD1
TGTGCCAGCAGTCTCCGGGACAGGGTCTACAATGAGCAGTTCTTC
CASSLRDRVYNEQFF
>NA|TRBV6-2/TRBV6-3|TRBJ2-1|NA
TGTGCCAGCAGTTCCCCAGGGGAGCCCAGCTCCTACAATGAGCAGTTCTTC
CASSSPGEPSSYNEQFF
>NA|TRBV28|TRBJ1-2|NA
TGTGCCAGCAGTTTGGGGAGCAGGGGAAGCTATGGCTACACCTTC
CASSLGSRGSYGYTF
>NA|TRBV6-2/TRBV6-3|TRBJ2-3|TRBD2
TGTGCCAGCAGTTACTCTCGGACTAGGGCGGAAGATACGCAGTATTTT
CASSYSRTRAEDTQYF
>NA|TRBV2|TRBJ1-2|NA
TGTGCCAGCAGTGAACCGGGGTGGGGTGGCTACACCTTC
CASSEPGWGGYTF
>NA|TRBV5-1|TRBJ2-2|NA
TGCGCCAGCAGCTCCCGGAGCACTTTGAACACCGGGGAGCTGTTTTTT
CASSSRSTLNTGELFF
>NA|TRBV11-2|TRBJ2-1|TRBD2
TGTGCCAGCAGCCGCTTGAGCGGGAGGTCGTACAATGAGCAGTTCTTC
CASSRLSGRSYNEQFF
>NA|TRBV6-5|TRBJ2-5|NA
TGTGCCAGCAGCGATCGGCCAGCACGACAAGAGACCCAGTACTTC
CASSDRPARQETQYF
>NA|TRBV19|TRBJ2-2|NA
TGTGCCAGTAGTATAGATCCCGACAGACTGAACACCGGGGAGCTGTTTTTT
CASSIDPDRLNTGELFF
>NA|TRBV2|TRBJ2-7|NA
TGTGCCAGCAGTGAACAGGGCTACGAGCAGTACTTC
CASSEQGYEQYF
>NA|TRBV4-3|TRBJ1-4|TRBD1
TGCGCCAGCAGCCAAAGGACAGGGAAGGAAAAACTGTTTTTT
CASSQRTGKEKLFF
>few|TRBV12-3/TRBV12-4|TRBJ1-2|TRBD1
TGTGCCAGCAGCCCGGGACAGTTCTATGGCTACACCTTC
CASSPGQFYGYTF
>NA|TRBV11-2|TRBJ2-3|TRBD1
TGTGCCAGCAGCCACGGGACAGGGGGCCCCACAGATACGCAGTATTTT
CASSHGTGGPTDTQYF
>NA|TRBV6-4|TRBJ2-1|TRBD2
TGTGCCAGCAGTGAAGTAGCGGGAGAAGGTAATGAGCAGTTCTTC
CASSEVAGEGNEQFF
>NA|TRBV28|TRBJ2-7|NA
TGTGCCAGCAGTTTATTTACAGGCGCCTACGAGCAGTACTTC
CASSLFTGAYEQYF
>NA|TRBV28|TRBJ1-2|TRBD1
TGTGCCAGCAGTTTATTAGGGGGACAGGTGGCTGGGTATGGCTACACCTTC
CASSLLGGQVAGYGYTF
>NA|TRBV11-1|TRBJ1-1|TRBD1
TGTGCCAGCAGTAAACAGGGGGGTCCCCCAAGGACTGAAGCTTTCTTT
CASSKQGGPPRTEAFF
>NA|TRBV28|TRBJ1-1|NA
TGTGCCAGCAGTTTTTTGGGGCCGATGGGGAACACTGAAGCTTTCTTT
CASSFLGPMGNTEAFF
>NA|TRBV10-3|TRBJ2-7|TRBD2
TGTGCCATCAGTGAGTCGAGGCTAGCGGGAAACTCCTACGAGCAGTACTTC
CAISESRLAGNSYEQYF
>few|TRBV7-9|TRBJ2-5|TRBD1
TGTGCCAGCAGCTTAGGGACAGGGGTAGAGACCCAGTACTTC
CASSLGTGVETQYF
>NA|TRBV7-3|TRBJ2-3|NA
TGTGCCAGCAGCTTATCGGGCAGCACAGATACGCAGTATTTT
CASSLSGSTDTQYF
>NA|TRBV7-6|TRBJ2-1|TRBD2
TGTGCCAGCAGCTTGAGCGGGAGCTCCTACAATGAGCAGTTCTTC
CASSLSGSSYNEQFF
>few|TRBV7-7|TRBJ1-3|NA
TGTGCTAGCAGCTTAGCCGCAGGGGAAGGAAACACCATATATTTT
CASSLAAGEGNTIYF
>NA|TRBV27|TRBJ2-7|TRBD2
TGTGCCAGCAGTCCCCCCCTAGCGGGAATCCGCGAGCAGTACTTC
CASSPPLAGIREQYF
>NA|TRBV7-9|TRBJ2-7|NA
TGTGCCAGCAGCTCAACCGTCTCCGTGCCCTACGAGCAGTACTTC
CASSSTVSVPYEQYF
>NA|TRBV29-1|TRBJ2-7|NA
TGCAGCGTCCAGGGGAGTCCCTACGAGCAGTACTTC
CSVQGSPYEQYF
>NA|TRBV5-1|TRBJ2-1|TRBD2
TGCGCCAGCAGCCGGTTGGGCGGGAGGGCCGGGGATGAGCAGTTCTTC
CASSRLGGRAGDEQFF
>NA|TRBV7-8|TRBJ2-1|NA
TGTGCCAGCAGTTACAGTTTCCCCCCATCCAATGAGCAGTTCTTC
CASSYSFPPSNEQFF
>once|TRBV13|TRBJ2-7|NA
TGTGCCAGCAGCTTGGGGTTGGAGCAGTACTTC
CASSLGLEQYF
>NA|TRBV6-1|TRBJ2-6|TRBD1
TGTGCCAGCAGTGTGGACAGGGGGAAAGCTGGGGCCAACGTCCTGACTTTC
CASSVDRGKAGANVLTF
>NA|TRBV14|TRBJ2-3|NA
TGTGCCAGCAGCCAAGTACGTTGGGATACGCAGTATTTT
CASSQVRWDTQYF
>NA|TRBV3-1/TRBV3-2|TRBJ1-1|NA
TGTGCCAGCAGCCAAGATATGCAGAACACTGAAGCTTTCTTT
CASSQDMQNTEAFF
>NA|TRBV3-1/TRBV3-2|TRBJ2-7|TRBD1
TGTGCCAGCAGCCGGACACCCGGGACAGTCTACGAGCAGTACTTC
CASSRTPGTVYEQYF
>NA|TRBV24-1|TRBJ2-5|TRBD1
TGTGCCACCAGTGGGACAGGGCCGGGGGTACAAGAGACCCAGTACTTC
CATSGTGPGVQETQYF
>NA|TRBV2|TRBJ2-7|TRBD1
TGTGCCAGCAGGACGCAAATGGACAGGGGGCTTTCAGGCGAGCAGTACTTC
CASRTQMDRGLSGEQYF
>NA|TRBV4-2|TRBJ1-1|NA
TGTGCCAGCAGCCAAGGGGTCCGCGTCAACACTGAAGCTTTCTTT
CASSQGVRVNTEAFF
>NA|TRBV7-9|TRBJ2-2|NA
TGTGCCAGCAGCCACTTTAACCCCGGGGAGCTGTTTTTT
CASSHFNPGELFF
>NA|TRBV15|TRBJ1-5|NA
TGTGCCACCAGCGGATGGGAGTCCCATCAGCCCCAGCATTTT
CATSGWESHQPQHF
>NA|TRBV29-1|TRBJ1-1|NA
TGCAGCGTGGACGGCACGGCTGAAGCTTTCTTT
CSVDGTAEAFF
>NA|TRBV5-1|TRBJ2-5|NA
TGCGCCAGCAGCTTGGAAGGCAGGGGAGAGACCCAGTACTTC
CASSLEGRGETQYF
>NA|TRBV25-1|TRBJ2-5|NA
TGTGCCAGCAGTGAATTAGCCTTGGGGGTGGCAGAGACCCAGTACTTC
CASSELALGVAETQYF
>NA|TRBV24-1|TRBJ2-5|TRBD1
TGTGCCACCAGTGATTTCTCCGGGACAGGGGTCGAGACCCAGTACTTC
CATSDFSGTGVETQYF
>NA|TRBV30|TRBJ2-7|NA
TGTGCCTGGAAAACGGGGACCTACGAGCAGTACTTC
CAWKTGTYEQYF